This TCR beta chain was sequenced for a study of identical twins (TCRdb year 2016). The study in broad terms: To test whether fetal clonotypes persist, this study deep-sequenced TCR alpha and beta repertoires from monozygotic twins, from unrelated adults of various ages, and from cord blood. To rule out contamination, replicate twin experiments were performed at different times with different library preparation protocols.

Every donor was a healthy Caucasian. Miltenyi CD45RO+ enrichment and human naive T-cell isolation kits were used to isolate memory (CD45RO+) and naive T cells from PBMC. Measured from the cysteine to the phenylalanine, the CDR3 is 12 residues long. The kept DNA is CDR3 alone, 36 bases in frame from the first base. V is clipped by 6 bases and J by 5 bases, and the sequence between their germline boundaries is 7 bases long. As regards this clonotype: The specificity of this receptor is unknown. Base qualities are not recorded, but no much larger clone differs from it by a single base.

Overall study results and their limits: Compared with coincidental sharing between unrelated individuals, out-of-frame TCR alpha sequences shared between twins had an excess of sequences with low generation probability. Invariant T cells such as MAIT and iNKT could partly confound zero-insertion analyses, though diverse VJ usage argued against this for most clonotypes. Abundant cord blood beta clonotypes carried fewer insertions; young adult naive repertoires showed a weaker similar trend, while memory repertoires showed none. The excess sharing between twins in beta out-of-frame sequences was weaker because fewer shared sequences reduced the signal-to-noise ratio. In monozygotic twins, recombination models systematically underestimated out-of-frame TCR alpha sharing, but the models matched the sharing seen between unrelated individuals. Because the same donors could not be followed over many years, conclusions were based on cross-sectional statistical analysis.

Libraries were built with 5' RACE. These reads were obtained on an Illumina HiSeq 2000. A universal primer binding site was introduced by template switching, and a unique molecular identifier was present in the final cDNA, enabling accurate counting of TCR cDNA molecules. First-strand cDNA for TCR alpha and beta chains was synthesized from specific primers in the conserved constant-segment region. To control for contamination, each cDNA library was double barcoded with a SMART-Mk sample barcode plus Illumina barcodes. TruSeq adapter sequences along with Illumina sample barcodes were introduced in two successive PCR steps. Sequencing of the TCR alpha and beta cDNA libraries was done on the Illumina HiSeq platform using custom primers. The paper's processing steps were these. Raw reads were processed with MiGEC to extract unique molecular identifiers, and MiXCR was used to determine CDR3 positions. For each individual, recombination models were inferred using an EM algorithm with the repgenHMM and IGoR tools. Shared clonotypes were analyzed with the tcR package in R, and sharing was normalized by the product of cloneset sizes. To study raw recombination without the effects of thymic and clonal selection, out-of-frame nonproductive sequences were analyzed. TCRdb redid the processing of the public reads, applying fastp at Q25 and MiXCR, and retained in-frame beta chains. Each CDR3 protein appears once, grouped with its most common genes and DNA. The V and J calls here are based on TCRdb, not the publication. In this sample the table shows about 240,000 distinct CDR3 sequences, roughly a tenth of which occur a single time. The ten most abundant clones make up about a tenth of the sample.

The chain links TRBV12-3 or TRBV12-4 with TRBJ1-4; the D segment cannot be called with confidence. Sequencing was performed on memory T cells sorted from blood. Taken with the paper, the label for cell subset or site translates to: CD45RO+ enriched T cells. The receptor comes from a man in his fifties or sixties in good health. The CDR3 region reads CASRFPNEKLFF. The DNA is TGTGCCAGCAGGTTCCCGAATGAAAAACTGTTTTTT.